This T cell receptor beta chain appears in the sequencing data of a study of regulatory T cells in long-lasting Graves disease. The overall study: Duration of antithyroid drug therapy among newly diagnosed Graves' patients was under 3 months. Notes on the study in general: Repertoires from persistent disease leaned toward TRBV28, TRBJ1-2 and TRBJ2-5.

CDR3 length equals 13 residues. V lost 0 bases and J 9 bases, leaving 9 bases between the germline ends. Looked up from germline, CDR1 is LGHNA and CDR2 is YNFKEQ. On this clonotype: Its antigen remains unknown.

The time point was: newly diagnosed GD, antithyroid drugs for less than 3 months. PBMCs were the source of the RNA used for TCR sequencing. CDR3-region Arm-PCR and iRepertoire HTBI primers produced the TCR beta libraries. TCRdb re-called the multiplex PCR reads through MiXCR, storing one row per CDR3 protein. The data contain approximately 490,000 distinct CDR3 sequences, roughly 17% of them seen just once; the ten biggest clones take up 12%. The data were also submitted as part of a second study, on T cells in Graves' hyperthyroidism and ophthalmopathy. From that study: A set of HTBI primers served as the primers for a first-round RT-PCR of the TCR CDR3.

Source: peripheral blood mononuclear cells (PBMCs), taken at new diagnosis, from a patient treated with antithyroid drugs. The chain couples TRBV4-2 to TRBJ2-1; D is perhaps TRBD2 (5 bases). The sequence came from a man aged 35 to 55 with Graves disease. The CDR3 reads CASSQDIGSEQFF. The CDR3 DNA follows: TGTGCCAGCAGCCAAGATATTGGGAGTGAGCAGTTCTTC.